Below, 25 T cell receptor beta chains from the same sample are listed, as sequenced in a study of T cell changes during pregnancy in multiple sclerosis. Profiled with immunoSEQ multiplex PCR; TCRdb holds only in-frame clones, not every one. The table records approximately 70,000 clones, around 92% of them present only once. Sequences were derived from peripheral blood, sampled in the first trimester of pregnancy. These receptors all stem from a female donor in good health, enrolled as a control in a pregnancy study.

The chain carries TRBV7-9 and TRBJ2-7; 9 bases are a match to TRBD1. The CDR3 consists of 14 residues. Germline loops: CDR1 SEHNR, CDR2 FQNEAQ (reference sequence). Losses at the gene ends were 1 base for V and 5 bases for J; bases not matched to a gene: 3. The CDR3 reads CASSLGGQGNEQYF. In nucleotides, the CDR3 is TGTGCCAGCAGCTTAGGGGGACAGGGAAACGAGCAGTACTTC. Filled out from reference TRBV7-9 and TRBJ2-7, the complete variable domain reads DTGVSQNPRHKITKRGQNVTFRCDPISEHNRLYWYRQTLGQGPEFLTYFQNEAQLEKSRLLSDRFSAERPKGSFSTLEIQRTEQGDSAMYLCASSLGGQGNEQYFGPGTRLTVT.

The V and J genes are TRBV30 and TRBJ1-5, with D perhaps matching TRBD1 (5 bases). The CDR3 is 13 residues long. Germline V gives CDR1 GTSNPN, CDR2 SVGIG (reference sequence). V was clipped by 1 base and J by 4 bases, with 8 bases between them. CDR3 sequence: CAWSAGLNQPQHF. CDR3 nucleotides: TGTGCCTGGAGTGCAGGGTTAAATCAGCCCCAGCATTTT. Combining the CDR3 with reference TRBV30 and TRBJ1-5 gives the whole variable domain SQTIHQWPATLVQPVGSPLSLECTVEGTSNPNLYWYRQAAGRGLQLLFYSVGIGQISSEVPQNLSASRPQDRQFILSSKKLLLSDSGFYLCAWSAGLNQPQHFGDGTRLSIL.

This rearrangement joins TRBV6-5 to TRBJ1-1; no clear D. The CDR3 is made up of 15 amino acids. Germline CDR1 reads MNHEY; CDR2 reads SVGAGI. The V and J ends lost 5 bases and 1 base respectively, with 14 bases between them. DNA for the CDR3: TGTGCCAGCAGTCCCCGCGACATGTCGAACACTGAAGCTTTCTTT. Encoded protein: CASSPRDMSNTEAFF.

This chain uses TRBV9 with TRBJ2-7; 8 bases map to TRBD2. The CDR3 spans 15 residues. J was trimmed by 5 bases and V by 3 bases; bases with no gene match: 10. CDR1 is SGDLS and CDR2 is YYNGEE in the germline V gene. This chain's CDR3 is CASSASGSLPHEQYF. For the CDR3, the DNA is TGTGCCAGCAGCGCAAGCGGGAGTCTCCCCCACGAGCAGTACTTC.

The rearrangement links TRBV7-2 to TRBJ1-5; weak D call: TRBD1 (6 bases). V was pared by 2 bases and J by 2 bases, with 13 bases between. CDR1 and CDR2 from the germline V gene are SGHTA and FQGNSA. The CDR3 is 16 amino acids. The CDR3 region has the DNA TGTGCCAGCAGCTTAACAGGGCTCCGGGGCAATCAGCCCCAGCATTTT. It specifies CASSLTGLRGNQPQHF. Full variable domain (missing parts from reference TRBV7-2 and TRBJ1-5): GAGVSQSPSNKVTEKGKDVELRCDPISGHTALYWYRQSLGQGLEFLIYFQGNSAPDKSGLPSDRFSAERTGGSVSTLTIQRTQQEDSAVYLCASSLTGLRGNQPQHFGDGTRLSIL.

The genes are TRBV4-1 and TRBJ1-5; D uncertain. Germline CDR1 is MGHRA and CDR2 is YSYEKL. V dropped 4 bases and J dropped 1 base, with 20 bases sitting between them. The CDR3 has 18 amino acids. The CDR3 nucleotides are TGCGCCAGCAGCCCCTCCGAGTCCCGGGGAAGGAGCAATCAGCCCCAGCATTTT. It translates to CASSPSESRGRSNQPQHF.

The chain recombines TRBV6-6 with TRBJ2-5, with 7 nucleotides matching TRBD1. The V gene's germline CDR1 is MNHNY and CDR2 SVGAGI (reference sequence). Trimming at V came to 8 bases and at J to 5 bases, leaving 11 bases not matched to a gene. This CDR3 spans 14 amino acids. This chain's CDR3 is CASRPVGQPETQYF. CDR3 nucleotides: TGTGCCAGCCGCCCCGTGGGACAGCCGGAGACCCAGTACTTC.

The genes are TRBV18 and TRBJ1-2; 9 bases are shared with TRBD1. The germline gives CDR1 KGHSH, CDR2 LQKENI. The V gene end was trimmed by 2 bases and the J gene end by 5 bases; junction bases not matched to a gene: 6. This CDR3 spans 15 amino acids. The CDR3 sequence: CASSPGTGNRYGYTF. The DNA for the CDR3 is TGTGCCAGCTCACCAGGGACAGGGAATCGGTATGGCTACACCTTC.

This chain connects TRBV11-2 to TRBJ1-4; D call uncertain. CDR1 SGHAT and CDR2 FQNNGV come from the germline V gene. The CDR3 length is 15 residues. V was trimmed by 5 bases and J by 0 bases, leaving 10 bases between them. CDR3 nucleotides: TGTGCCAGCAGCGAAATAGAGGCAACTAATGAAAAACTGTTTTTT. Amino acid sequence: CASSEIEATNEKLFF.

CDR3 sequence: CASSTLAGTTYNEQFF. CDR3 nucleotide sequence: TGTGCCAGCAGCACTCTAGCGGGGACGACTTACAATGAGCAGTTCTTC. V is TRBV21-1 and J is TRBJ2-1; the DNA was not compared with TRBD2, the D call given in the table. TRBV21-1 is classified as a pseudogene. This CDR3 has 16 residues.

V and J are TRBV30 and TRBJ2-1; 11 bases are a match to TRBD2. V was clipped by 2 bases and J by 8 bases; unmatched bases: 11. Germline V gene sequence: CDR1 GTSNPN, CDR2 SVGIG (reference sequence). The CDR3 runs 16 residues. The CDR3 loop is CAWSLLAGGKTDEQFF. The CDR3 DNA follows: TGTGCCTGGAGTCTGCTAGCGGGAGGCAAAACCGATGAGCAGTTCTTC.

The J gene is TRBJ2-3, the V gene TRBV7-2; maybe TRBD1 (5 bases). CDR1 is SGHTA and CDR2 is FQGNSA in the germline V gene. There are 17 residues in the CDR3. Trimming removed 0 bases at V and 4 bases at J, with 17 bases between. The DNA of the CDR3 is TGTGCCAGCAGCTTAGCTTTCCAGGGTCCGGGCGCAGATACGCAGTATTTT. Residues: CASSLAFQGPGADTQYF. Full variable domain (outside the CDR3, taken from reference TRBV7-2 and TRBJ2-3): GAGVSQSPSNKVTEKGKDVELRCDPISGHTALYWYRQSLGQGLEFLIYFQGNSAPDKSGLPSDRFSAERTGGSVSTLTIQRTQQEDSAVYLCASSLAFQGPGADTQYFGPGTRLTVL.

A few counts support this clone. The rearrangement joins TRBV28 to TRBJ1-1; TRBD1 is a possible D gene (5 bases). Trimming removed 10 bases at V and 0 bases at J, with 18 bases between. Germline V gene data show CDR1 as MDHEN and CDR2 as SYDVKM. The CDR3 covers 15 residues. CDR3 sequence: CATTPRGTLNTEAFF. The CDR3 region has the DNA TGTGCCACCACCCCGCGGGGGACGCTGAACACTGAAGCTTTCTTT. The whole variable domain, remainder taken from reference TRBV28 and TRBJ1-1, is DVKVTQSSRYLVKRTGEKVFLECVQDMDHENMFWYRQDPGLGLRLIYFSYDVKMKEKGDIPEGYSVSREKKERFSLILESASTNQTSMYLCATTPRGTLNTEAFFGQGTRLTVV.

This chain connects TRBV5-6 to TRBJ1-2, with TRBD1 identical over 7 bases. CDR3 length equals 12 residues. V lost 0 bases, J lost 8 bases, and 1 base stayed unmatched. CDR1 and CDR2 (germline): SGHDT, YYEEEE. CDR3 in DNA: TGTGCCAGCAGCTTGGAGGGGGCGGGCTACACCTTC. Translation gives CASSLEGAGYTF.

V usage is TRBV11-2 and J usage is TRBJ2-7, with 12 nucleotides matching TRBD2. The ends lost 5 bases at V and 0 bases at J; junction bases unmatched: 8. The CDR3 runs to 17 residues. Germline CDR1 is SGHAT and CDR2 is FQNNGV. CDR3 residues: CASSRRGLAGSSYEQYF. CDR3 coding DNA: TGTGCCAGCAGCCGTCGAGGACTAGCGGGGAGCTCCTACGAGCAGTACTTC. Full variable domain (remainder filled in from reference TRBV11-2 and TRBJ2-7): EAGVAQSPRYKIIEKRQSVAFWCNPISGHATLYWYQQILGQGPKLLIQFQNNGVVDDSQLPKDRFSAERLKGVDSTLKIQPAKLEDSAVYLCASSRRGLAGSSYEQYFGPGTRLTVT.

This clone was seen a handful of times. J is TRBJ1-6 and V is TRBV6-1; D remains unclear. The CDR3 extends over 13 amino acids. In germline, CDR1 is MNHNS, CDR2 SASEGT. The V and J ends lost 8 bases and 11 bases respectively, with 16 bases between them. CDR3 residues: CASALGAGAPLHF. The CDR3 nucleotides read TGTGCCAGCGCCCTCGGCGCCGGGGCACCCCTCCACTTT.

The chain links TRBV7-9 to TRBJ1-6, with 7 bases lining up with TRBD1. V gave up 2 bases and J gave up 8 bases; unmatched junction bases: 6. The germline CDR1 and CDR2 sequences are SEHNR and FQNEAQ (reference sequence). The CDR3 totals 15 residues. CDR3 loop: CASSLIRTGYSPLHF. CDR3 in DNA: TGTGCCAGCAGCTTAATAAGGACAGGCTATTCACCCCTCCACTTT.

The chain links TRBV7-9 to TRBJ1-2, with TRBD1 matching over 7 bases. V shed 1 base, J shed 6 bases, and the junction held 5 bases outside the gene matches. Germline CDR1 is SEHNR and CDR2 is FQNEAQ (reference sequence). The CDR3 extends over 14 amino acids. CDR3 sequence (DNA): TGTGCCAGCAGCTTAGGAGGACAGGCCAATGGCTACACCTTC. Translating gives CASSLGGQANGYTF.

This clone was detected only once. The gene calls are TRBV11-2 and TRBJ2-7, with 7 bases matching TRBD1. CDR1 and CDR2 from the germline V gene are SGHAT and FQNNGV. After removal of 2 bases from V and 1 base from J, the junction contained 5 bases not matched to a gene. CDR3 length equals 15 residues. The CDR3 bases are TGTGCCAGCAGCTTACGGAGGACAGGATCCTACGAGCAGTACTTC. Translation gives CASSLRRTGSYEQYF.

V and J are TRBV6-4 and TRBJ2-1; 13 nucleotides match TRBD2. V lost 3 bases to trimming and J lost 5 bases; unmatched junction nucleotides: 1. The CDR3 consists of 15 residues. The germline CDR1 and CDR2 sequences are MRHNA and SNTAGT. CDR3 region: CASSDGTSGDNEQFF. DNA of the CDR3: TGTGCCAGCAGTGATGGGACTAGCGGGGACAATGAGCAGTTCTTC.

The chain joins TRBV4-1 to TRBJ1-2; D is perhaps TRBD1 (5 bases). The ends were cut back, 4 bases at V and 8 bases at J, with 17 bases in the middle. Germline loops: CDR1 MGHRA, CDR2 YSYEKL. There are 14 residues in the CDR3. CDR3 nucleotide sequence: TGCGCCAGCAGCCCCGGTTTCTGGACACAAGGCTACACCTTC. This translates into CASSPGFWTQGYTF.

J is TRBJ2-7 and V is TRBV11-1, with D unresolved. V lost 0 bases and J 1 base, leaving 10 bases between the germline ends. Per germline, CDR1 SGHAT and CDR2 FQDESV (reference sequence). The CDR3 contains 15 residues. In DNA form, the CDR3 reads TGTGCCAGCAGCTTAGCGAGAGGAGTATCCTACGAGCAGTACTTC. This encodes CASSLARGVSYEQYF.

The chain uses TRBV5-1 and TRBJ1-2, with a possible D match to TRBD1 (6 bases). The CDR3 sequence is 14 residues long. Germline CDR1 is SGHRS and CDR2 is YFSETQ. V gave up 0 bases and J gave up 8 bases, with 14 bases separating them. For the CDR3, the DNA is TGCGCCAGCAGCTTGGACCTGGGGGCAAGGGGCTACACCTTC. As protein: CASSLDLGARGYTF.

The table lists this clone with a count of one. V is TRBV9 and J is TRBJ2-2; the match to TRBD1 covers 9 bases. From germline, CDR1 is SGDLS and CDR2 YYNGEE. The CDR3 is 16 residues long. The V segment lost 4 bases and the J segment 2 bases; nucleotides outside the gene matches: 6. The CDR3, as DNA: TGTGCCAGCAGCAACGGACAGGGGTTCAACACCGGGGAGCTGTTTTTT. This gives the protein CASSNGQGFNTGELFF.

The J gene is TRBJ2-5, the V gene TRBV27; possible D gene TRBD2, 6 bases. V was pared by 2 bases and J by 4 bases, with 11 bases between. Germline CDR1 is MNHEY and CDR2 is SMNVEV (reference sequence). This CDR3 comprises 14 residues. The CDR3, as DNA: TGTGCCAGCAGTTTAGGGGGGAAGAGAGAGACCCAGTACTTC. Protein sequence: CASSLGGKRETQYF.